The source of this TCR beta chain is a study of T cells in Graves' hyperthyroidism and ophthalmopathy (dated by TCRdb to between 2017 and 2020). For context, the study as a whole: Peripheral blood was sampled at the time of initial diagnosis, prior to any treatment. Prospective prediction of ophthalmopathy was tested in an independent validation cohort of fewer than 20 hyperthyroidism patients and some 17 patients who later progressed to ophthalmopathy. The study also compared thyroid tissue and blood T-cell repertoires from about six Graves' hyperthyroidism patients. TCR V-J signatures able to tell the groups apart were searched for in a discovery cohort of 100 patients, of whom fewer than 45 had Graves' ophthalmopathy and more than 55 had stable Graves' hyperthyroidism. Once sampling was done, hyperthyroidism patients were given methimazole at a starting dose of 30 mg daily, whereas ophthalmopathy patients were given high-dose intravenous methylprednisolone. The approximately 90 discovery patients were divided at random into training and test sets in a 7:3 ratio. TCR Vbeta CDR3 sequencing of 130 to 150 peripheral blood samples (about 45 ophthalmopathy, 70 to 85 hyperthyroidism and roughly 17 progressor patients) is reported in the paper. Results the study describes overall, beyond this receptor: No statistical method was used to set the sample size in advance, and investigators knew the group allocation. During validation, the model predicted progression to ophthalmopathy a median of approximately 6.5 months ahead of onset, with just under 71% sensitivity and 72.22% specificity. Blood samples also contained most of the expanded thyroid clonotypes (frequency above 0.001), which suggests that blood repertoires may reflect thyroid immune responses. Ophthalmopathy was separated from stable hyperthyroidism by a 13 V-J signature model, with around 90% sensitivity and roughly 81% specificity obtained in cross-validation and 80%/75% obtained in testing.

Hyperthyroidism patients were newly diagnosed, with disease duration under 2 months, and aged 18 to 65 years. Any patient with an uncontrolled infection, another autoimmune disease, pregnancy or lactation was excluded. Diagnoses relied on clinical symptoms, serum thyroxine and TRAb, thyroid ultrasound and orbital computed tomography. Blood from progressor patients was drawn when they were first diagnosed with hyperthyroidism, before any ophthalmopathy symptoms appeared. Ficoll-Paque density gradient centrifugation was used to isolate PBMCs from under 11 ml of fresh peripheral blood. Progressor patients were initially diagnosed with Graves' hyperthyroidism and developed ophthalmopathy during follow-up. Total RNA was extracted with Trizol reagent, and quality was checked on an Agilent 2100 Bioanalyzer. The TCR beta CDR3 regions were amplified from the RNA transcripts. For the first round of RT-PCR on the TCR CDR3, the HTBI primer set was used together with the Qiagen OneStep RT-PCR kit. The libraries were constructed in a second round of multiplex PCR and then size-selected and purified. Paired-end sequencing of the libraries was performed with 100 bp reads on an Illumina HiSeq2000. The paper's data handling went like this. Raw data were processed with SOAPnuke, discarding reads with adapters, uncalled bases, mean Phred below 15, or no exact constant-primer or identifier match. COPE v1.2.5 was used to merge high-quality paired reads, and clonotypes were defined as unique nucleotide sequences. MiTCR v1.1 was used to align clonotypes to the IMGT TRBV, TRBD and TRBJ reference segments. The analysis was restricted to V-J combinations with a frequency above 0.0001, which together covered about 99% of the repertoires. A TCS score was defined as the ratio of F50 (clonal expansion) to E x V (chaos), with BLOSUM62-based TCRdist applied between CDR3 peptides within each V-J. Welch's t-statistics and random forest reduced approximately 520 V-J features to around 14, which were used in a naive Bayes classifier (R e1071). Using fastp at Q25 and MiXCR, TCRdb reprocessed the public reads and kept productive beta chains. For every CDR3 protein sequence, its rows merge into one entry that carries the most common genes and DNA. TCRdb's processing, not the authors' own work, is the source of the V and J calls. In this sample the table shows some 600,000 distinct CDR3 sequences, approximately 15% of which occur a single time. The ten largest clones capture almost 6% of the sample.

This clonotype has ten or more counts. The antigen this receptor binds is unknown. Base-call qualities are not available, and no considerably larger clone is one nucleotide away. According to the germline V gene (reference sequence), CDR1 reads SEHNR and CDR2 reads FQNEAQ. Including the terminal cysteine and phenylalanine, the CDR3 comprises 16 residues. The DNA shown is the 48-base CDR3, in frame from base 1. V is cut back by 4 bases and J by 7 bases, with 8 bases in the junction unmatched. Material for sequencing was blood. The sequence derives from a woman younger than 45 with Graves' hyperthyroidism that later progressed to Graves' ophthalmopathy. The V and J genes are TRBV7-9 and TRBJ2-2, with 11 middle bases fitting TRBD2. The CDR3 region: CASSSLLAGVGGELFF. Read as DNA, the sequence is TGTGCCAGCAGCTCGTTACTAGCGGGAGTTGGCGGGGAGCTGTTTTTT.